The 21 T cell receptor beta chains reported below all come from one sample, sequenced in a study of radiotherapy plus CTLA-4 blockade in lung cancer. TCRdb's copy holds only in-frame clones and misses some; the assay was immunoSEQ multiplex PCR. The data contain some 73,000 clones, about 84% of them singletons. The sequencing used peripheral blood, collected from a patient treated with radiotherapy plus ipilimumab. These receptors were collected from a human donor with non-small cell lung cancer who had stable disease on radiotherapy plus ipilimumab.

This clone has just a few counts. The V gene is TRBV6-1, the J gene TRBJ2-5, with no clear D. The V gene's germline CDR1 is MNHNS and CDR2 SASEGT. CDR3 size: 13 residues. Trimming cost V 7 bases and J 5 bases, with 14 bases left between them. CDR3 residues: CASTPTGSETQYF. DNA of the CDR3: TGTGCCAGCACCCCGACTGGAAGCGAGACCCAGTACTTC.

This sequence joins TRBV18 and TRBJ2-7; D tentatively reads TRBD1 or TRBD2 (5 bases each). The CDR3 totals 16 residues. V was trimmed by 3 bases and J by 1 base, leaving 16 bases between them. The V gene's germline CDR1 is KGHSH and CDR2 LQKENI. The CDR3 loop is CASSPRDGTGSYEQYF. DNA for the CDR3: TGTGCCAGCTCACCTCGGGACGGGACCGGTTCCTACGAGCAGTACTTC.

The sample holds a few counts of this clone. This chain connects TRBV19 to TRBJ1-5, with D tentatively TRBD1 (6 bases). The CDR3 length is 15 residues. Looked up from germline, CDR1 is LNHDA and CDR2 is SQIVND (reference sequence). Trimming pared 5 bases from V and 7 bases from J, leaving 18 bases between. The CDR3 loop reads CASSLLTGRKQPQHF. CDR3 DNA: TGTGCCAGTAGTCTTCTAACAGGGCGAAAGCAGCCCCAGCATTTT.

This chain uses TRBV5-4 with TRBJ1-5, with a tentative D call TRBD1 (5 bases). Trimming left V 4 bases short and J 5 bases short, with 13 bases between. CDR3 length: 14 residues. Germline lookup yields CDR1 SGHNT and CDR2 YYREEE (reference sequence). The CDR3 nucleotides are TGTGCCAGCAGCACCGGGACCAGGGATCAGCCCCAGCATTTT. Protein sequence: CASSTGTRDQPQHF.

CDR3 nucleotide sequence: TGTGCCAGCAGCCAAGGACAGTTCTATGGCTACACCTTC. Translated, it gives CASSQGQFYGYTF. The rearrangement uses TRBV14 and TRBJ1-2, with D possibly being TRBD1 (5 bases). The CDR3 covers 13 residues. Germline V gene sequence: CDR1 SGHDN, CDR2 FVKESK. The germline V and J ends were trimmed by 1 base and 4 bases, with 7 bases remaining between them.

The J gene is TRBJ1-5, the V gene TRBV18; a weak D match, TRBD1 (5 bases). Germline CDR1 is KGHSH and CDR2 is LQKENI. V was cut by 2 bases and J by 0 bases, with 8 bases left in between. The CDR3 is 15 residues long. The CDR3 reads CASSPGDHSNQPQHF. For the CDR3, the DNA is TGTGCCAGCTCACCAGGGGACCATAGCAATCAGCCCCAGCATTTT.

The V call is TRBV23-1, the J call TRBJ2-2, with TRBD1 matching over 7 bases. TRBV23-1 is annotated as an ORF whose role is uncertain. V was clipped by 4 bases and J by 1 base; unmatched bases: 6. The CDR3 is 16 amino acids. The CDR3 is CASSRPTGKNTGELFF. The CDR3 nucleotides read TGCGCCAGCAGTCGACCGACAGGGAAGAACACCGGGGAGCTGTTTTTT.

V and J are TRBV18 and TRBJ1-1; perhaps TRBD1 as D (5 bases). Trimming took 5 bases from V and 4 from J, leaving 11 bases between them. There are 13 residues in the CDR3. CDR1 is KGHSH and CDR2 is LQKENI in the germline V gene. CDR3: CASSGRVGTEAFF. CDR3 nucleotides: TGTGCCAGCTCAGGCAGGGTGGGCACTGAAGCTTTCTTT. Filled out from reference TRBV18 and TRBJ1-1, the complete variable domain reads NAGVMQNPRHLVRRRGQEARLRCSPMKGHSHVYWYRQLPEEGLKFMVYLQKENIIDESGMPKERFSAEFPKEGPSILRIQQVVRGDSAAYFCASSGRVGTEAFFGQGTRLTVV.

This clone was detected only once. J is TRBJ2-5 and V is TRBV28; 8 bases agree with TRBD1. With V trimmed by 3 bases and J by 1 base, 4 bases remained unmatched. The CDR3 extends over 15 amino acids. Germline CDR1 and CDR2: MDHEN and SYDVKM. The CDR3 bases are TGTGCCAGCAGTTTGTACGGGACAGGCCAAGAGACCCAGTACTTC. Encoded protein: CASSLYGTGQETQYF.

The chain has TRBV7-2 and TRBJ2-3; the match to TRBD1 covers 8 bases. Trimming cost V 8 bases and J 4 bases; bases outside gene matches: 5. The CDR3 totals 13 residues. Germline V gene sequence: CDR1 SGHTA, CDR2 FQGNSA. The CDR3 sequence is CASRQGAPDTQYF. For the CDR3, the DNA is TGTGCCAGCCGCCAGGGGGCACCAGATACGCAGTATTTT.

The rearrangement uses TRBV2 and TRBJ2-3; D possibly corresponds to TRBD1 (5 bases). The CDR3 length is 14 residues. V dropped 5 bases and J dropped 4 bases, with 13 bases sitting between them. Per the germline V gene, CDR1 is SNHLY and CDR2 is FYNNEI. CDR3 sequence reads: CASSTSSRADTQYF. The CDR3 nucleotides are TGTGCCAGCAGTACATCCTCCAGGGCAGATACGCAGTATTTT.

The chain carries TRBV7-9 and TRBJ2-1; 8 positions match TRBD2. V shed 5 bases, J shed 1 base, and the junction held 7 bases outside the gene matches. Per germline, CDR1 SEHNR and CDR2 FQNEAQ (reference sequence). The CDR3 contains 16 residues. The CDR3 DNA sequence: TGTGCCAGCAGCACTCCAATAGCGGGGTCCTACAATGAGCAGTTCTTC. This encodes CASSTPIAGSYNEQFF.

The rearrangement uses TRBV5-6 and TRBJ2-3; 9 bases agree with TRBD2. The V gene end was trimmed by 2 bases and the J gene end by 2 bases; junction bases not matched to a gene: 15. CDR3 size: 19 residues. Looked up from germline, CDR1 is SGHDT and CDR2 is YYEEEE. In DNA, the CDR3 is TGTGCCAGCAGCTTCGGACTAAGCGGGGGGCTAATGAACACAGATACGCAGTATTTT. It is translated as CASSFGLSGGLMNTDTQYF. Full variable domain (outside the CDR3, taken from reference TRBV5-6 and TRBJ2-3): DAGVTQSPTHLIKTRGQQVTLRCSPKSGHDTVSWYQQALGQGPQFIFQYYEEEERQRGNFPDRFSGHQFPNYSSELNVNALLLGDSALYLCASSFGLSGGLMNTDTQYFGPGTRLTVL.

The chain carries TRBV6-5 and TRBJ2-5, with TRBD1 matching over 10 bases. In germline, CDR1 is MNHEY, CDR2 SVGAGI. The CDR3 has 14 residues. V trimming: 6 bases; J trimming: 7 bases; junction bases outside the gene matches: 8. In DNA, the CDR3 is TGTGCCAGCAGACAGACAGGGGGCTCCAGGACCCAGTACTTC. As protein: CASRQTGGSRTQYF.

This chain links TRBV19 with TRBJ1-2; 7 bases fit TRBD1. Germline CDR1 reads LNHDA; CDR2 reads SQIVND (reference sequence). The CDR3 has 13 residues. The V and J ends lost 7 bases and 4 bases, in that order; junction bases with no gene match: 6. DNA for the CDR3: TGTGCCAGTAATCACAGGGGATTCTATGGCTACACCTTC. This translates into CASNHRGFYGYTF.

The chain is built from TRBV15 and TRBJ1-2; D ambiguous. Per germline, CDR1 LNHNV and CDR2 YYDKDF (reference sequence). V lost 0 bases and J lost 8, with 22 bases in between. CDR3 length equals 17 residues. The CDR3 sequence is CATSRDRISPREEGYTF. CDR3 nucleotide sequence: TGTGCCACCAGCAGAGACCGGATTTCTCCGCGAGAGGAGGGCTACACCTTC.

This clone was observed a handful of times. The J gene is TRBJ2-5, the V gene TRBV12-5; possibly TRBD1 or TRBD2 for D (6 bases each). This CDR3 spans 13 amino acids. Trimming stripped 5 bases from V and 3 bases from J, with 10 bases between. Per germline, CDR1 LGHNT and CDR2 FRNRAP. Here the CDR3 reads CASGEGGKETQYF. The CDR3 nucleotides are TGTGCTAGTGGTGAGGGGGGAAAAGAGACCCAGTACTTC.

The J gene is TRBJ1-5, the V gene TRBV19; maybe TRBD1 (6 bases). The ends were cut back, 5 bases at V and 1 base at J, with 9 bases in the middle. Looked up from germline, CDR1 is LNHDA and CDR2 is SQIVND (reference sequence). The CDR3 contains 14 residues. CDR3 in amino acids: CASSQGTSNQPQHF. CDR3 sequence (DNA): TGTGCCAGTAGTCAGGGGACAAGCAATCAGCCCCAGCATTTT.

This clone was observed a single time. The identical CDR3 is also encoded by other nucleotide sequences in the sample. This CDR3 reads CASADRALGGYTF. CDR3 coding DNA: TGCGCCAGCGCGGACCGGGCCTTGGGGGGCTACACCTTC. This sequence joins TRBV5-1 and TRBJ1-2; D gene ambiguous. CDR1 is SGHRS, CDR2 YFSETQ, per germline. The V end lost 7 bases, the J end lost 8 bases, and 18 bases lay between the germline ends. The CDR3 is made up of 13 amino acids.

This chain connects TRBV9 to TRBJ1-2, with D possibly matching TRBD1 (5 bases). Germline CDR1 and CDR2: SGDLS and YYNGEE. V lost 0 bases and J 7 bases, leaving 10 bases between the germline ends. The CDR3 sequence is 13 residues long. The CDR3 protein is CASSVDGGIGYTF. CDR3 nucleotides: TGTGCCAGCAGCGTAGATGGGGGAATTGGCTACACCTTC.

CDR3 region: CASSSSRSGNTIYF. The CDR3 DNA is TGTGCCAGCAGCTCAAGCAGGTCTGGAAACACCATATATTTT. The chain recombines TRBV11-2 with TRBJ1-3; unclear D gene. CDR1 is SGHAT and CDR2 is FQNNGV in the germline V gene. Trimming removed 4 bases at V and 1 base at J, with 8 bases between. CDR3 length equals 14 residues.